Following are 19 T cell receptor beta chains from one sample sequenced in a study of brain T cells in children with intractable seizures. Time point denoted: blood from clinic visit 5 months post-surgery; TSC patient then seizure free. Assay: immunoSEQ multiplex PCR; the TCRdb copy retains only in-frame clones and omits some. Here the sample spans 340,000 or so clones, 93% being singletons. Source: peripheral blood, taken roughly 5 months after surgery. The receptors come from a boy less than two years old with tuberous sclerosis and intractable seizures.

This sequence joins TRBV7-6 and TRBJ1-1, with D maybe TRBD1 (6 bases). The CDR3 has 14 residues. Germline V gene lookup returns CDR1 SGHVS and CDR2 FNYEAQ. The V end lost 3 bases, the J end lost 4 bases, and 12 bases lay between the germline ends. The CDR3 nucleotides are TGTGCCAGCAGCTTCTACAGGGAGAGCACTGAAGCTTTCTTT. Protein: CASSFYRESTEAFF. The whole variable domain, remainder taken from reference TRBV7-6 and TRBJ1-1, is GAGVSQSPRYKVTKRGQDVALRCDPISGHVSLYWYRQALGQGPEFLTYFNYEAQQDKSGLPNDRFSAERPEGSISTLTIQRTEQRDSAMYRCASSFYRESTEAFFGQGTRLTVV.

The chain carries TRBV28 and TRBJ2-7; TRBD2 is a possible D gene (5 bases). The ends were cut back, 6 bases at V and 6 bases at J, with 12 bases in the middle. Germline V CDR1 and CDR2: MDHEN, SYDVKM. This CDR3 has 12 residues. CDR3 DNA: TGTGCCAGCAGCCTGGACGGGGTCGAGCAGTACTTC. It yields the protein CASSLDGVEQYF.

V usage is TRBV2 and J usage is TRBJ1-5; 9 bases are a match to TRBD1. The V segment lost 4 bases and the J segment 4 bases; nucleotides outside the gene matches: 5. CDR3 size: 15 residues. Germline CDR1 and CDR2: SNHLY and FYNNEI. CDR3 bases: TGTGCCAGCAGTGCGGACAGGGGATCAAATCAGCCCCAGCATTTT. Translating gives CASSADRGSNQPQHF.

V is TRBV7-8 and J is TRBJ2-3; tentatively, D is TRBD1 (5 bases). The CDR3 loop spans 17 amino acids. Per germline, CDR1 SGHVS and CDR2 FQNEAQ. The ends were cut back, 5 bases at V and 2 bases at J, with 20 bases in the middle. The CDR3 protein is CASSQLGRITFTDTQYF. CDR3 DNA: TGTGCCAGCAGCCAACTGGGGCGGATCACTTTCACAGATACGCAGTATTTT.

The genes are TRBV5-1 and TRBJ1-2, with TRBD1 matching over 7 bases. This CDR3 is 13 amino acids long. V lost 5 bases to trimming and J lost 4 bases; unmatched junction nucleotides: 5. Per the germline V gene, CDR1 is SGHRS and CDR2 is YFSETQ. CDR3 protein: CASRLPGGYGYTF. CDR3 sequence (DNA): TGCGCCAGCAGGCTTCCAGGGGGCTATGGCTACACCTTC. Variable domain in full (rest from reference TRBV5-1 and TRBJ1-2): KAGVTQTPRYLIKTRGQQVTLSCSPISGHRSVSWYQQTPGQGLQFLFEYFSETQRNKGNFPGRFSGRQFSNSRSEMNVSTLELGDSALYLCASRLPGGYGYTFGSGTRLTVV.

This chain connects TRBV25-1 to TRBJ2-1; 7 bases match TRBD2. This CDR3 contains 16 residues. V shed 4 bases and J 8 bases; nucleotides not matched to a gene: 14. CDR1 and CDR2 (germline): MGHDK, SYGVNS. The DNA for the CDR3 is TGTGCCAGCAGTGGCCCCCCTCCCGCGGGAGACGATGAGCAGTTCTTC. Translating it yields CASSGPPPAGDDEQFF.

The chain uses TRBV14 and TRBJ1-2; TRBD1 might be the D (5 bases). Germline assignment: CDR1 SGHDN and CDR2 FVKESK. The length of the CDR3 is 16 residues. The V end lost 0 bases, the J end lost 4 bases, and 15 bases lay between the germline ends. As DNA, the CDR3 is TGTGCCAGCAGCCAAGAAGGCTACGGGGCTCCCTATGGCTACACCTTC. It yields the protein CASSQEGYGAPYGYTF.

The V gene is TRBV24-1, the J gene TRBJ1-2; D not certain. Germline loops: CDR1 KGHDR, CDR2 SFDVKD. The CDR3 extends over 14 amino acids. The V end lost 12 bases, the J end lost 0 bases, and 16 bases lay between the germline ends. The CDR3 DNA sequence: TGTGCCTATCATTCGATCCTAGCTAACTATGGCTACACCTTC. Its protein is CAYHSILANYGYTF.

CDR3 sequence reads: CASSLLGHNQPQHF. The CDR3 DNA follows: TGTGCCAGCAGTTTATTAGGGCACAATCAGCCCCAGCATTTT. The V and J genes are TRBV27 and TRBJ1-5; D uncertain. The germline CDR1 and CDR2 sequences are MNHEY and SMNVEV (reference sequence). The CDR3 has 14 residues. Between the trimmed V and J ends, which lost 1 base and 3 bases, there was a span of 7 bases.

V usage is TRBV3-1 (or the pseudogene TRBV3-2) and J usage is TRBJ2-1; 13 bases map to TRBD2. Germline V gene lookup returns CDR1 LGHDT and CDR2 YNNKEL (reference sequence). CDR3 length: 17 residues. Trimming took 1 base from V and 11 from J; bases not matched to a gene: 11. As DNA, the CDR3 is TGTGCCAGCAGCCAAGTTTCACTAGCGGGGGGGGGTCATAAGCAGTTCTTC. It translates to CASSQVSLAGGGHKQFF.

This chain connects TRBV28 to TRBJ1-6; unclear D gene. The germline gives CDR1 MDHEN, CDR2 SYDVKM. V dropped 4 bases and J dropped 8 bases, with 6 bases sitting between them. The CDR3 extends over 12 amino acids. The CDR3 loop reads CASSSGDSPLHF. The CDR3 DNA is TGTGCCAGCAGTTCGGGTGATTCACCCCTCCACTTT.

This clone showed up just once. The chain carries TRBV28 and TRBJ2-1; 7 positions agree with TRBD2. This CDR3 comprises 16 residues. Germline loops: CDR1 MDHEN, CDR2 SYDVKM. The V and J ends lost 5 bases and 4 bases, in that order; junction bases with no gene match: 11. CDR3 sequence reads: CASSGVFAGAYNEQFF. The CDR3 DNA reads as TGTGCCAGCAGTGGGGTCTTTGCGGGAGCATACAATGAGCAGTTCTTC.

The rearrangement joins TRBV6-6 to TRBJ2-2; 14 nucleotides align to TRBD2. The ends lost 5 bases at V and 0 bases at J; junction bases unmatched: 5. This CDR3 comprises 18 residues. Germline V CDR1 and CDR2: MNHNY, SVGAGI (reference sequence). The CDR3 here is CASSPRTSGGTNTGELFF. The CDR3 coding sequence is TGTGCCAGCAGTCCGAGGACTAGCGGGGGGACGAACACCGGGGAGCTGTTTTTT.

This chain uses TRBV3-1 (or the pseudogene TRBV3-2) with TRBJ2-2, with D possibly being TRBD1 (6 bases). CDR1 is LGHDT, CDR2 YNNKEL, per germline (reference sequence). V was pared by 3 bases and J by 0 bases, with 11 bases between. The CDR3 is 16 residues long. The CDR3, as DNA: TGTGCCAGCAGCCACAGCAGGGGAGCGAACACCGGGGAGCTGTTTTTT. This codes for CASSHSRGANTGELFF.

This CDR3 is CASSLQGQGYGYTF. The CDR3 region has the DNA TGTGCCAGCAGTTTACAGGGACAGGGGTATGGCTACACCTTC. The genes are TRBV28 and TRBJ1-2; 10 bases align to TRBD1. The junction had 2 bases not matched to a gene; V was cut back by 2 bases and J by 5 bases. This CDR3 region has 14 residues. Germline assignment: CDR1 MDHEN and CDR2 SYDVKM.

V is TRBV7-9 and J is TRBJ2-7, with TRBD1 matching over 11 bases. The V gene's germline CDR1 is SEHNR and CDR2 FQNEAQ (reference sequence). The CDR3 contains 15 residues. V gave up 6 bases and J gave up 6 bases; unmatched junction bases: 10. The CDR3 DNA sequence: TGTGCCAGCAGTTCTGCCGGGACAGGGGGAGGCGAGCAGTACTTC. Its translation is CASSSAGTGGGEQYF.

This chain uses TRBV5-6 with TRBJ2-5; D not certain. With 2 bases removed from V and 2 bases from J, the gap between germline ends came to 1 base. Germline V gene data show CDR1 as SGHDT and CDR2 as YYEEEE. The CDR3 runs to 11 residues. CDR3 in DNA: TGTGCCAGCAGCTTACAAGAGACCCAGTACTTC. Translating gives CASSLQETQYF. The full variable domain, in which reference TRBV5-6 and TRBJ2-5 provide the parts outside the CDR3, is DAGVTQSPTHLIKTRGQQVTLRCSPKSGHDTVSWYQQALGQGPQFIFQYYEEEERQRGNFPDRFSGHQFPNYSSELNVNALLLGDSALYLCASSLQETQYFGPGTRLLVL.

The genes are TRBV7-9 and TRBJ2-5; 13 bases map to TRBD2. This CDR3 has 16 residues. The germline V gene encodes CDR1 SEHNR and CDR2 FQNEAQ (reference sequence). The V and J ends lost 5 bases and 5 bases, in that order; junction bases with no gene match: 8. The CDR3 DNA is TGTGCCAGCAGCCCCCGGACTAGCGGGAGCAGGGAGACCCAGTACTTC. Translating it yields CASSPRTSGSRETQYF. The whole variable domain, filled in from reference TRBV7-9 and TRBJ2-5, reads DTGVSQNPRHKITKRGQNVTFRCDPISEHNRLYWYRQTLGQGPEFLTYFQNEAQLEKSRLLSDRFSAERPKGSFSTLEIQRTEQGDSAMYLCASSPRTSGSRETQYFGPGTRLLVL.

V usage is TRBV7-8 and J usage is TRBJ1-1; unclear D gene. The CDR3 is 15 amino acids. Between the trimmed V and J ends, which lost 4 bases and 4 bases, there was a span of 16 bases. CDR1 is SGHVS, CDR2 FQNEAQ, per germline. CDR3 nucleotide sequence: TGTGCCAGCAGCTCGCTTGGACTCCGGGGCACTGAAGCTTTCTTT. This gives the protein CASSSLGLRGTEAFF.